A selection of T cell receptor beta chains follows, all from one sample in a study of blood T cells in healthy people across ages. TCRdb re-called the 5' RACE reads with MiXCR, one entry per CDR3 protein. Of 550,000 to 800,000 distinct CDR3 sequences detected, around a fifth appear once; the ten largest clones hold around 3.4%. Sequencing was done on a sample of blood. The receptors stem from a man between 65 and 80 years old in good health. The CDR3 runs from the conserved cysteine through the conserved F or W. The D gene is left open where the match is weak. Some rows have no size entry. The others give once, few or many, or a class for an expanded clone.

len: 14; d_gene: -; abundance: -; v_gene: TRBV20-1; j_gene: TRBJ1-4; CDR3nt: TGCAGTGCTGGCCCCAGGGGCTCGCGGGAAAAACTGTTTTTT; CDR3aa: CSAGPRGSREKLFF
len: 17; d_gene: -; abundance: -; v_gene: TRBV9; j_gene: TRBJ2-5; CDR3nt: TGTGCCAGCAGCGTACCCGGGCATTCTCGGTACCAAGAGACCCAGTACTTC; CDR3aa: CASSVPGHSRYQETQYF
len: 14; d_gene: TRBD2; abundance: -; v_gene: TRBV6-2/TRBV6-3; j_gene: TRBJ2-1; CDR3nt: TGTGCCAGCGCTGGGATAGCGGGGTACAATGAGCAGTTCTTC; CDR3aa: CASAGIAGYNEQFF
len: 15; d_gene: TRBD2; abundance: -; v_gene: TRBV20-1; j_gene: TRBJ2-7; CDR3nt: TGCAGTGCTAACGTAGCACTAGCGGGAATCTACGAGCAGTACTTC; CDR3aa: CSANVALAGIYEQYF
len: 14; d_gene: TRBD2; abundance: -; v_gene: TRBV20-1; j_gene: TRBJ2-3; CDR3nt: TGCAGTGCTAGGCCTAGCGGCGGGACAGATACGCAGTATTTT; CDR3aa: CSARPSGGTDTQYF
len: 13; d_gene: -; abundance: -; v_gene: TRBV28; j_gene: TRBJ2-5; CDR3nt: TGTGCCGGCCGAGGTGGGCCCCAAGAGGCCCAGTACTTC; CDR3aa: CAGRGGPQEAQYF
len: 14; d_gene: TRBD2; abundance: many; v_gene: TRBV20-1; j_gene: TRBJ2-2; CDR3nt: TGCAGTGCTCGACCGGGAGGGCCGAGGGGGGAGCTGTTTTTT; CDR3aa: CSARPGGPRGELFF
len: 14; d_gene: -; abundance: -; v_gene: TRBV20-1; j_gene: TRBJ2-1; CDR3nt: TGCAGTGCTAGTCTCCCAGGTATCCTCAATGAGCAGTTCTTC; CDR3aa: CSASLPGILNEQFF
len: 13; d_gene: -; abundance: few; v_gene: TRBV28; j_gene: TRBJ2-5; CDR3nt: TGTGCCAGCAGTCTCGCCCAGGTGAGGGCCCAGTACTTC; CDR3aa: CASSLAQVRAQYF
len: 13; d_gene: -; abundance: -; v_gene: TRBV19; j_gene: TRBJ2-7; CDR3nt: TGTGCCAGTAGTATAAGTTTTGGAAACGAGCAGTACTTC; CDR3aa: CASSISFGNEQYF
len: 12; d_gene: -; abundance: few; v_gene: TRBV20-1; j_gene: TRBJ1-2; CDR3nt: TGCAGTGCTAGAGATACCCAGAACGGCTACACCTTC; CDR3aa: CSARDTQNGYTF
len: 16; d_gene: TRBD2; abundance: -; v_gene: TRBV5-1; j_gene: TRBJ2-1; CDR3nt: TGCGCCAGCAGCTCCGCAGGACTAGCGGGCTACAATGAGCAGTTCTTC; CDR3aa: CASSSAGLAGYNEQFF
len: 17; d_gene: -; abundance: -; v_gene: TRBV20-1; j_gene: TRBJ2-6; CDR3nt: TGCAGTGCTAGAGAGGTTAGGGGCCTCTCTGGGGCCAACGTCCTGACTTTC; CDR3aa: CSAREVRGLSGANVLTF
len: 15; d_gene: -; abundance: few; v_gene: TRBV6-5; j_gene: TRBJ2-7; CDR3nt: TGTGCCAGCAGTTCACCGGGACGAGAACCTTACGAGCAGTACTTC; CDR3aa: CASSSPGREPYEQYF
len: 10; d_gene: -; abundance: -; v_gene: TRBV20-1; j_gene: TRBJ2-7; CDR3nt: TGCAAATGCGGGAACGACGAGCAGTACTTC; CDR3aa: CKCGNDEQYF
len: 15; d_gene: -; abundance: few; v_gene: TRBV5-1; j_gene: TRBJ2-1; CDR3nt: TGCGCCAGCAGCTTGAGGGTCCGGTCCTACAATGAGCAGTTCTTC; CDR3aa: CASSLRVRSYNEQFF
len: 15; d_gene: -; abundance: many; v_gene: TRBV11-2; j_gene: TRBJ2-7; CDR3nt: TGTGCCAGCAGCGCAAACCGGGACTCATCCTACGAGCAGTACTTC; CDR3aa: CASSANRDSSYEQYF
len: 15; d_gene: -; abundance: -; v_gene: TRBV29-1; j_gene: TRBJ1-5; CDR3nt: TGCAGCGTATCCGAGTCCGGATCTAGCAATCAGCCCCAGCATTTT; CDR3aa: CSVSESGSSNQPQHF
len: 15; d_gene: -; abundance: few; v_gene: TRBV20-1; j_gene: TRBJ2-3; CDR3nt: TGCAGTGCTAGAGATGGGGGGTCCTTCACAGATACGCAGTATTTT; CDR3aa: CSARDGGSFTDTQYF
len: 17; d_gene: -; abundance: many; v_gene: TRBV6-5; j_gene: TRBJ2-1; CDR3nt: TGTGCCAGCAGTTACTCTTCGGGGCATGACTCCTACAATGAGCAGTTCTTC; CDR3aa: CASSYSSGHDSYNEQFF
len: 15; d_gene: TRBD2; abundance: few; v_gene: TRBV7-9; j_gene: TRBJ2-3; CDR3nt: TGTGCCAGCAGCGGATGGGACCGGGGGGGAGATACGCAGTATTTT; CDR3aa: CASSGWDRGGDTQYF
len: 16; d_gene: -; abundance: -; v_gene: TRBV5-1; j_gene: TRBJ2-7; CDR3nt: TGCGCCAGCAGCTTGGACCAGGCCTCAGTCTCCTACGAGCAGTACTTC; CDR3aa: CASSLDQASVSYEQYF
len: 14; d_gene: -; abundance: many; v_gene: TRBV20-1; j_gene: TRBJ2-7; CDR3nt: TGCAGTGCTGGAGGACTCACACCACCTCACGAGCAGTACTTC; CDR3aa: CSAGGLTPPHEQYF
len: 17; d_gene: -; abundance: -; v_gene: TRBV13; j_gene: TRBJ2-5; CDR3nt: TGTGCCAGCAGCTTAGCGGGGGGGGACAGGGAACAAGAGACCCAGTACTTC; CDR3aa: CASSLAGGDREQETQYF
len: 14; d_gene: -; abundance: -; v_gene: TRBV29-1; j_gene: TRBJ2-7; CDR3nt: TGCAGCGTTGCCCCGAATGTTTTAGGGTACGAGCAGTACTTC; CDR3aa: CSVAPNVLGYEQYF
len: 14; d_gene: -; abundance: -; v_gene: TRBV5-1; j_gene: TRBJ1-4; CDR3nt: TGCGCCAGCAGCCCCACAGGAGACAATGAAAAACTGTTTTTT; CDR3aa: CASSPTGDNEKLFF
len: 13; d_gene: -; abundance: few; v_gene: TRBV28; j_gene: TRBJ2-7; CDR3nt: TGTGCCAGCAGTATGACTGGCCGCTACGAGCAGTACTTC; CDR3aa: CASSMTGRYEQYF
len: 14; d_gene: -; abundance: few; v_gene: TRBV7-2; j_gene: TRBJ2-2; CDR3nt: TGTGCCAGCAGCTCACTAGGGGCCACCGGGGAGCTGTTTTTT; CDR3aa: CASSSLGATGELFF
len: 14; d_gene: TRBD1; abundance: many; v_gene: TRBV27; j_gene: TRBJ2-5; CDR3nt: TGTGCCAGCAGTTTCGACAGGGGACAAGAGACCCAGTACTTC; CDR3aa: CASSFDRGQETQYF
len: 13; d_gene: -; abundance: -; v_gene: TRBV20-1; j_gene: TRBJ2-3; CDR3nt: TGCAGTGCGTTCACGATTAGCACAGATACGCAGTATTTT; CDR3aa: CSAFTISTDTQYF
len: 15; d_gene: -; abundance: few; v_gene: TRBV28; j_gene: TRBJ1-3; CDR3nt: TGTGCCAGCGGTTTGGGGCCATCCTCTGGAAACACCATATATTTT; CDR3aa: CASGLGPSSGNTIYF
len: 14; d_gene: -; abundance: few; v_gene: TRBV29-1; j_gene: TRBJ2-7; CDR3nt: TGCAGCTTTTCACCTCCGGGGAGGTCCTACGAGCAGTACTTC; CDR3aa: CSFSPPGRSYEQYF
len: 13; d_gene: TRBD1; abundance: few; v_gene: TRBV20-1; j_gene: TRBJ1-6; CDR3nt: TGCAGTGCTTCGGGACAGTGTAATTCACCCCTCCACTTT; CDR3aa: CSASGQCNSPLHF
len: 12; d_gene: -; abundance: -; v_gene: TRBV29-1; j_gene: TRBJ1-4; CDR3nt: TGCAGCGTTGGAGACGGGCCTGAAAAACTGTTTTTT; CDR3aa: CSVGDGPEKLFF
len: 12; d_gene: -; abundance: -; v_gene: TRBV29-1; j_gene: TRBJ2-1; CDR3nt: TGCAGCGTTGCCGGAGCTAGCAATGAGCAGTTCTTC; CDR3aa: CSVAGASNEQFF
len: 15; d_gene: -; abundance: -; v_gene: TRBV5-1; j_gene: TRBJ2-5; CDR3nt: TGCGCCAGCAGCTTGAGTTTTGAGGGGCGGGAGACCCAGTACTTC; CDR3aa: CASSLSFEGRETQYF
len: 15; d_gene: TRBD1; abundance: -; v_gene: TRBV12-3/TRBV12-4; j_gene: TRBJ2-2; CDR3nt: TGTGCCAGCTCCGGACAGGGGGCGAACACCGGGGAGCTGTTTTTT; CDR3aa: CASSGQGANTGELFF
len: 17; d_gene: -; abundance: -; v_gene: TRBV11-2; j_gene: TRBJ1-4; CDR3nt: TGTGCCAGCAGCTTAGCCTCGTCCGGTGGGGCTAATGAAAAACTGTTTTTT; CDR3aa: CASSLASSGGANEKLFF
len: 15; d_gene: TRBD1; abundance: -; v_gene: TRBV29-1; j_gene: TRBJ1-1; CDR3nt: TGCAGCGTTGAAGATCGGGCAGGGGGCGTTACTGAAGCTTTCTTT; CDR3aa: CSVEDRAGGVTEAFF
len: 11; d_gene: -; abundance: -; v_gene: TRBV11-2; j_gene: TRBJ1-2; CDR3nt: TGTGCCTCATCCCTTAGCTATGGCTACACCTTC; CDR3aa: CASSLSYGYTF
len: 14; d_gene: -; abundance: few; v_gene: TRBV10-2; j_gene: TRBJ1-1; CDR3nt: TGCGCCAGCACCGCATCAGGGATGAACACTGAAGCTTTCTTT; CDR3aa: CASTASGMNTEAFF
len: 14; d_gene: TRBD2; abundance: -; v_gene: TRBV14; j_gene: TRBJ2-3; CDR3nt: TGTGCCAGCAAGCTAGCGGGAGGGCCGGATACGCAGTATTTT; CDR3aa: CASKLAGGPDTQYF
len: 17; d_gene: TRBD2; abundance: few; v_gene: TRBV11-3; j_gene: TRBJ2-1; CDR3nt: TGTGCCAGCAGCCCGGGGACTAGCGGGAGGCCCAACAATGAGCAGTTCTTC; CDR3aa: CASSPGTSGRPNNEQFF
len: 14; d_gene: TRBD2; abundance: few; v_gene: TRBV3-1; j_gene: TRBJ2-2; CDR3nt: TGTGCCAGCAGCCAGGGACTAGCCACCGGGGAGCTGTTTTTT; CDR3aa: CASSQGLATGELFF
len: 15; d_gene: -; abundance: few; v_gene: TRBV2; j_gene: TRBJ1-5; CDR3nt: TGTGCCAGCAGTGATGGGGCAGGGACTAATCAGCCCCAGCATTTT; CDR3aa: CASSDGAGTNQPQHF
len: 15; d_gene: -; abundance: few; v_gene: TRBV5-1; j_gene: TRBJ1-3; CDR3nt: TGCGCCAGCAGCTTGGTTCAGGGCGGAGGAAACACCATATATTTT; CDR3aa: CASSLVQGGGNTIYF
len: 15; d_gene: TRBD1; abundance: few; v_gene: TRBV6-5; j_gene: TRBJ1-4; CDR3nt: TGTGCCAGCAGTTCACAGGGGCCCGGAGCTGAAAAACTGTTTTTT; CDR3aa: CASSSQGPGAEKLFF
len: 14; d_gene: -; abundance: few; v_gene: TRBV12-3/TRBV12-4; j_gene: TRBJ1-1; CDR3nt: TGTGCCAGCAGCCCAGGGCGTGACACACTCGAAGCTTTCTTT; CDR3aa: CASSPGRDTLEAFF
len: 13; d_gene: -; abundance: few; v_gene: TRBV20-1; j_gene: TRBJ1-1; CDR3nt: TGCAGTGCTAGAGATCGAGGCGACGCTGAAGCTTTCTTT; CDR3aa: CSARDRGDAEAFF
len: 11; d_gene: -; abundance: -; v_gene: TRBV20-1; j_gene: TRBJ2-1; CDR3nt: TGCAGTGCTAGAGACCGGGATGAGCAGTTCTTC; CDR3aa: CSARDRDEQFF
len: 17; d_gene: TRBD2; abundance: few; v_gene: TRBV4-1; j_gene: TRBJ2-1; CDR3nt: TGCGCCAGCAGACCCTCTACTGGCGGGAGGGCGAACAATGAGCAGTTCTTC; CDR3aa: CASRPSTGGRANNEQFF
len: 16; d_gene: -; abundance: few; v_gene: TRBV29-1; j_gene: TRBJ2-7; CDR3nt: TGCAGCGTTGAGGCCGTGGACAGCCCCTTTGACTACGAGCAGTACTTC; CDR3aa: CSVEAVDSPFDYEQYF
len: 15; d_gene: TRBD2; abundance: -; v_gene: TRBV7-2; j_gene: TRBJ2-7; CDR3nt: TGTGCCAGCAGCTTAGATGGACTAGCGCGGTACGAGCAGTACTTC; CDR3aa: CASSLDGLARYEQYF
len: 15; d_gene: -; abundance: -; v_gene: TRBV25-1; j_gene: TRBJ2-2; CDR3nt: TGTGCCAGCAGTGAACAGGGCAGGGGAACCGGGGAGCTGTTTTTT; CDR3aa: CASSEQGRGTGELFF
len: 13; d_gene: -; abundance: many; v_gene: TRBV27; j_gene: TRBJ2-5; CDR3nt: TGTGCCAGCAGTTTAGTTTATATGAAGACCCAGTACTTC; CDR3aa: CASSLVYMKTQYF
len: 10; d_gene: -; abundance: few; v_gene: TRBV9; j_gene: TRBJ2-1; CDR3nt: TGTGCCAGCAGCGGGGCGATGCAGTTCTTC; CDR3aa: CASSGAMQFF
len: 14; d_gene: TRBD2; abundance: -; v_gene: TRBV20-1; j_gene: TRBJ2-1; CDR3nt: TGCAGTGCTAGTCCTGCTAGCGGGAGTACTGAGCAGTTCTTC; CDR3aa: CSASPASGSTEQFF
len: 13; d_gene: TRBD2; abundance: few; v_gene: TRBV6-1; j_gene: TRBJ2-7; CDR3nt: TGTGCCGCCCGACTAGCGGGGGCCTACGAGCAGTACTTC; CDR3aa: CAARLAGAYEQYF
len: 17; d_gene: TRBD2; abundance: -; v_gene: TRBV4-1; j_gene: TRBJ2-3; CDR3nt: TGCGCCAGCAGCCAAGAAATTAGCGGGAGGGCCTCAGATACGCAGTATTTT; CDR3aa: CASSQEISGRASDTQYF
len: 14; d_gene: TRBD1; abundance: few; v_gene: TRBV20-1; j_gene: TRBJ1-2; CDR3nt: TGCAGTGCACGGACGGACAGGGCGGTAAACGGCTACACCTTC; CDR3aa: CSARTDRAVNGYTF